The 25 T cell receptor beta chains below come from one sample, sequenced in a study of blood T cell repertoires in COVID-19. TCRdb keeps only in-frame clones here, not all; method: immunoSEQ multiplex PCR. Of tens of thousands of clones listed, roughly 90% are singletons. Specimen: peripheral blood. The receptors were sampled from a man in his sixties with COVID-19, enrolled during active disease.

This rearrangement joins TRBV6-5 to TRBJ2-7; D is unresolved. The length of the CDR3 is 15 residues. Germline CDR1 MNHEY, CDR2 SVGAGI. Deletions cut 0 bases from V and 3 bases from J, with 12 bases between. The DNA of the CDR3 is TGTGCCAGCAGTTACTCCACACCCAACTACTACGAGCAGTACTTC. It encodes CASSYSTPNYYEQYF.

This rearrangement joins TRBV5-4 to TRBJ2-2; 8 nucleotides match TRBD2. The germline V gene has CDR1 SGHNT and CDR2 YYREEE (reference sequence). The CDR3 spans 17 residues. V was clipped by 4 bases and J by 6 bases; unmatched bases: 14. This CDR3 reads CASSVNRAGVTSGELFF. CDR3 bases: TGTGCCAGCAGCGTCAACAGAGCGGGAGTTACGTCCGGGGAGCTGTTTTTT.

V usage is TRBV7-9 and J usage is TRBJ2-3; 9 nucleotides line up with TRBD1. Germline V gene data show CDR1 as SEHNR and CDR2 as FQNEAQ (reference sequence). This CDR3 has 14 amino acids. Trimming removed 7 bases from V and 3 bases from J; junction bases left unmatched: 5. In nucleotides, the CDR3 is TGTGCCAGCACTGGACAGGGGAGTACAGATACGCAGTATTTT. Translation: CASTGQGSTDTQYF.

The genes are TRBV18 and TRBJ1-3; a weak D match, TRBD1 (6 bases). The CDR3 contains 13 residues. Germline V gives CDR1 KGHSH, CDR2 LQKENI. Trimming removed 3 bases at V and 4 bases at J, with 7 bases between. In DNA, the CDR3 is TGTGCCAGCTCACCGGACAGAGGAAACACCATATATTTT. Protein sequence: CASSPDRGNTIYF.

V usage is TRBV5-5 and J usage is TRBJ2-1, with unresolved D. The length of the CDR3 is 13 residues. Trimming left V 1 base short and J 9 bases short, with 11 bases between. From germline, CDR1 is SGHKS and CDR2 YYEKEE (reference sequence). CDR3 DNA: TGTGCCAGCAGCTTGTCCTCCCGTTTTGAGCAGTTCTTC. Amino acids: CASSLSSRFEQFF.

The chain recombines TRBV5-6 with TRBJ1-1; D uncertain. The germline V gene has CDR1 SGHDT and CDR2 YYEEEE. Between the trimmed V and J ends, which lost 4 bases and 1 base, there was a span of 8 bases. The CDR3 consists of 13 residues. In DNA, the CDR3 is TGTGCCAGCAGCCCCTGGAGGAACACTGAAGCTTTCTTT. Amino acid sequence: CASSPWRNTEAFF. The variable domain in full, with the rest retrieved from reference TRBV5-6 and TRBJ1-1, is DAGVTQSPTHLIKTRGQQVTLRCSPKSGHDTVSWYQQALGQGPQFIFQYYEEEERQRGNFPDRFSGHQFPNYSSELNVNALLLGDSALYLCASSPWRNTEAFFGQGTRLTVV.

This sequence joins TRBV5-1 and TRBJ1-1, with a weak D call TRBD1 (5 bases). From germline, CDR1 is SGHRS and CDR2 YFSETQ. The CDR3 runs 13 residues. V gave up 4 bases and J gave up 3 bases, with 10 bases separating them. This chain's CDR3 is CASSVRVDTEAFF. The CDR3 bases are TGCGCCAGCAGCGTCAGGGTAGACACTGAAGCTTTCTTT.

The chain recombines TRBV12-3 or TRBV12-4 with TRBJ2-5; 9 positions match TRBD2. This CDR3 has 13 amino acids. The V and J ends lost 8 bases and 5 bases, in that order; junction bases with no gene match: 6. This chain's CDR3 is CASQTSGGETQYF. The CDR3 bases are TGTGCCAGCCAGACTAGCGGAGGGGAGACCCAGTACTTC.

This clone came up once. The chain carries TRBV10-1 and TRBJ2-1; no reliable D call. The V and J ends lost 2 bases and 7 bases respectively, with 6 bases between them. This CDR3 region has 12 residues. Germline CDR1 is WNHNN and CDR2 is SYGVQD (reference sequence). CDR3 region: CASSEDRNEQFF. CDR3 nucleotides: TGCGCCAGCAGTGAGGATCGGAATGAGCAGTTCTTC.

V and J are TRBV29-1 and TRBJ2-7, with TRBD1 identical over 9 bases. Trimming cost V 5 bases and J 3 bases; bases outside gene matches: 5. The germline V gene encodes CDR1 SQVTM and CDR2 ANQGSEA. The CDR3 has 13 amino acids. The DNA of the CDR3 is TGCAGCGTTAACAGGGGGCAAGGCTACGAGCAGTACTTC. Translating gives CSVNRGQGYEQYF.

V usage is TRBV27 and J usage is TRBJ2-1; D unclear. Trimming took off 6 bases at V and 8 bases at J, with 17 bases between the two ends. Germline CDR1 is MNHEY and CDR2 is SMNVEV (reference sequence). This CDR3 contains 14 residues. CDR3 nucleotides: TGTGCCAGCAGCTCGATCCCAGCGTTCGATGAGCAGTTCTTC. Protein: CASSSIPAFDEQFF.

The rearrangement links TRBV4-1 to TRBJ2-3, with a weak D call TRBD2 (6 bases). The V end lost 3 bases, the J end lost 8 bases, and 15 bases lay between the germline ends. The CDR3 loop spans 14 amino acids. The germline V gene encodes CDR1 MGHRA and CDR2 YSYEKL. CDR3 amino acids: CASSQGTEGVTQYF. The CDR3 bases are TGCGCCAGCAGCCAGGGGACTGAGGGTGTTACGCAGTATTTT.

J is TRBJ2-3 and V is TRBV7-2; D remains ambiguous. The CDR3 is made up of 14 amino acids. Germline lookup yields CDR1 SGHTA and CDR2 FQGNSA. V lost 1 base to trimming and J lost 4 bases, with 9 bases between them. The CDR3 DNA follows: TGTGCCAGCAGCTTAGGTCACAGTGCAGATACGCAGTATTTT. Its protein is CASSLGHSADTQYF. Full variable domain (missing parts from reference TRBV7-2 and TRBJ2-3): GAGVSQSPSNKVTEKGKDVELRCDPISGHTALYWYRQSLGQGLEFLIYFQGNSAPDKSGLPSDRFSAERTGGSVSTLTIQRTQQEDSAVYLCASSLGHSADTQYFGPGTRLTVL.

J is TRBJ2-3 and V is TRBV29-1; D is possibly TRBD2 (6 bases). V lost 1 base and J 3 bases, leaving 14 bases between the germline ends. This CDR3 is built from 15 residues. The germline V gene encodes CDR1 SQVTM and CDR2 ANQGSEA. CDR3 nucleotides: TGCAGCGTTGAAGGGTCCGGGACTGGGACAGATACGCAGTATTTT. Translated, it gives CSVEGSGTGTDTQYF.

V is TRBV19 and J is TRBJ1-5, with D unresolved. Germline V gene sequence: CDR1 LNHDA, CDR2 SQIVND (reference sequence). This CDR3 spans 13 amino acids. The ends were cut back, 5 bases at V and 10 bases at J, with 15 bases in the middle. DNA of the CDR3: TGTGCCAGTAGTCAGCAGTTCGGAGGACCCCAGCATTTT. Amino acids: CASSQQFGGPQHF.

The chain is built from TRBV28 and TRBJ1-3, with D unresolved. The germline V gene has CDR1 MDHEN and CDR2 SYDVKM. This CDR3 is built from 14 residues. V gave up 7 bases and J gave up 2 bases, with 12 bases separating them. CDR3 amino acids: CASTASSPGNTIYF. The CDR3 DNA is TGTGCCAGCACTGCCTCCAGTCCTGGAAACACCATATATTTT.

The rearrangement joins TRBV3-1 (or the pseudogene TRBV3-2) to TRBJ2-1; the match to TRBD2 covers 8 bases. CDR1 LGHDT and CDR2 YNNKEL come from the germline V gene (reference sequence). J lost 6 bases, V lost 4 bases, and 5 bases had no gene match. This CDR3 region has 14 residues. CDR3: CASSRLATGNEQFF. The CDR3 nucleotides read TGTGCCAGCAGCCGACTAGCGACCGGCAATGAGCAGTTCTTC.

V usage is TRBV7-3 and J usage is TRBJ2-3, with D perhaps matching TRBD2 (5 bases). Trimming cost V 5 bases and J 1 base, with 19 bases left between them. The CDR3 is made up of 17 amino acids. Germline V gene data show CDR1 as SGHTA and CDR2 as FQGTGA. CDR3 in DNA: TGTGCCAGCAGCGGGAAAGGGAGCACCGATGGCACAGATACGCAGTATTTT. Translating gives CASSGKGSTDGTDTQYF.

This chain connects TRBV19 to TRBJ1-2; no clear D. Trimming stripped 4 bases from V and 7 bases from J, with 25 bases between. The CDR3 consists of 17 residues. CDR1 LNHDA and CDR2 SQIVND come from the germline V gene (reference sequence). As DNA, the CDR3 is TGTGCCAGTAGTACACCGCTCGGACTCGGGAGTGTAAGTGGCTACACCTTC. It is translated as CASSTPLGLGSVSGYTF.

The rearrangement joins TRBV29-1 to TRBJ1-1; unclear D gene. Germline loops: CDR1 SQVTM, CDR2 ANQGSEA. V lost 0 bases to trimming and J lost 10 bases, with 18 bases between them. The CDR3 sequence is 14 residues long. This chain's CDR3 is CSVEESIGRVGAFF. The CDR3 nucleotides read TGCAGCGTTGAAGAATCTATAGGGAGGGTGGGAGCTTTCTTT. The whole variable domain, filled in from reference TRBV29-1 and TRBJ1-1, reads SAVISQKPSRDICQRGTSLTIQCQVDSQVTMMFWYRQQPGQSLTLIATANQGSEATYESGFVIDKFPISRPNLTFSTLTVSNMSPEDSSIYLCSVEESIGRVGAFFGQGTRLTVV.

This clone turned up a few times. The chain recombines TRBV25-1 with TRBJ2-1; 9 positions match TRBD1. CDR1 is MGHDK, CDR2 SYGVNS, per germline. With V trimmed by 8 bases and J by 8 bases, 13 bases remained unmatched. The CDR3 loop spans 15 amino acids. The DNA of the CDR3 is TGTGCCAGCGATCTCGGGACAGGGAAGCGAGATGAGCAGTTCTTC. Its protein product is CASDLGTGKRDEQFF.

The chain joins TRBV20-1 to TRBJ2-1; no definite D call. The CDR3 is 11 amino acids. Germline V gives CDR1 DFQATT, CDR2 SNEGSKA (reference sequence). V was trimmed by 3 bases and J by 9 bases, leaving 9 bases between them. CDR3 nucleotide sequence: TGCAGTGCTAGCGACCTAGGTGAGCAGTTCTTC. It encodes CSASDLGEQFF.

This clone was seen only a few times. The gene calls are TRBV7-8 and TRBJ2-5; tentative D call: TRBD2 (6 bases). The germline gives CDR1 SGHVS, CDR2 FQNEAQ. The CDR3 is 19 amino acids. The ends were cut back, 7 bases at V and 0 bases at J, with 27 bases in the middle. The CDR3 DNA reads TGTGCCAGCATCGGAAGAGGAGGGACGTCAAAGGAGTACCAAGAGACCCAGTACTTC. Its translation is CASIGRGGTSKEYQETQYF.

V usage is TRBV28 and J usage is TRBJ1-6, with no clear D. The CDR3 covers 15 residues. The germline V and J ends were trimmed by 0 bases and 11 bases, with 14 bases remaining between them. Germline values: CDR1 MDHEN, CDR2 SYDVKM. DNA of the CDR3: TGTGCCAGCAGTTTATGGAAGGGCCGGAGGACACCCCTCCACTTT. Protein sequence: CASSLWKGRRTPLHF.

The rearrangement uses TRBV30 and TRBJ2-3, with D possibly being TRBD2 (6 bases). The germline V gene encodes CDR1 GTSNPN and CDR2 SVGIG (reference sequence). The CDR3 consists of 16 residues. The V and J ends lost 0 bases and 0 bases respectively, with 13 bases between them. The CDR3 DNA sequence: TGTGCCTGGAGTGTACCGTGGGGGACTAGCACAGATACGCAGTATTTT. Translated: CAWSVPWGTSTDTQYF.